These T cell receptor beta chains were read from a single sample in a study of beta chain features in type 1 diabetes. Profiled with immunoSEQ multiplex PCR; TCRdb holds only in-frame clones, not every one. This table has 900,000 or so clones, roughly 15% appearing once. Input material: naive CD4+ T cells from blood. These receptors were obtained from a woman between 18 and 30 years old in good health. The CDR3 runs from the conserved cysteine through the conserved F or W. Each record gives: D gene, V gene, clone size, J gene, CDR3 DNA, CDR3 protein. The D gene is left open where the match is weak. Expanded clones get a size class; other rows say once, few or many, or leave the size out.

d_call: NA
v_call: TRBV27
clone_size: NA
j_call: TRBJ2-1
cdr3_nt: TGTGCCAGCAGTCGGCGGGATCTGGTCAATGAGCAGTTCTTC
cdr3_aa: CASSRRDLVNEQFF

d_call: TRBD2
v_call: TRBV11-1
clone_size: few
j_call: TRBJ2-7
cdr3_nt: TGTGCCAGCAGCTTAGTGCGGGAGGAGGTCGAGCAGTACTTC
cdr3_aa: CASSLVREEVEQYF

d_call: NA
v_call: TRBV7-2
clone_size: few
j_call: TRBJ2-3
cdr3_nt: TGTGCCAGCATCCTTCTGGGAGCAGATACGCAGTATTTT
cdr3_aa: CASILLGADTQYF

d_call: NA
v_call: TRBV4-3
clone_size: few
j_call: TRBJ2-6
cdr3_nt: TGCGCCAGCAGCCAAGACCTGACAGACTCTGGGGCCAACGTCCTGACTTTC
cdr3_aa: CASSQDLTDSGANVLTF

d_call: TRBD1
v_call: TRBV7-2
clone_size: NA
j_call: TRBJ1-5
cdr3_nt: TGTGCCAGCAGCCGTGCCACAGGGGGTCGGTGGCAGCCCCAGCATTTT
cdr3_aa: CASSRATGGRWQPQHF

d_call: NA
v_call: TRBV10-3
clone_size: NA
j_call: TRBJ1-1
cdr3_nt: TGTGCCATCAGTGAGTCTGGGGAGAGGACTGAAGCTTTCTTT
cdr3_aa: CAISESGERTEAFF

d_call: NA
v_call: TRBV27
clone_size: NA
j_call: TRBJ1-1
cdr3_nt: TGTGCCAGCCGAGCCTTTTATAGGGGGGCTAGACACACTGAAGCTTTCTTT
cdr3_aa: CASRAFYRGARHTEAFF

d_call: NA
v_call: TRBV28
clone_size: few
j_call: TRBJ2-3
cdr3_nt: TGTGCCAGCAGTTTTTCACAGACCACAGATACGCAGTATTTT
cdr3_aa: CASSFSQTTDTQYF

d_call: TRBD2
v_call: TRBV10-3
clone_size: NA
j_call: TRBJ2-2
cdr3_nt: TGTGCCATCAGTGAGGCGGGAGGGTACGGGGAGCTGTTTTTT
cdr3_aa: CAISEAGGYGELFF

d_call: NA
v_call: TRBV19
clone_size: few
j_call: TRBJ1-4
cdr3_nt: TGTGCCAGTAGTTCCTGGGAGAGTGCAACTAATGAAAAACTGTTTTTT
cdr3_aa: CASSSWESATNEKLFF

d_call: NA
v_call: TRBV2
clone_size: NA
j_call: TRBJ1-2
cdr3_nt: TGTGCCAGCACCTGGACAGAAAACTATGGCTACACCTTC
cdr3_aa: CASTWTENYGYTF

d_call: TRBD2
v_call: TRBV7-9
clone_size: few
j_call: TRBJ2-1
cdr3_nt: TGTGCCAGCGATAGGACTAGCGGGAGCAGAGATGAGCAGTTCTTC
cdr3_aa: CASDRTSGSRDEQFF

d_call: NA
v_call: TRBV28
clone_size: NA
j_call: TRBJ2-5
cdr3_nt: TGTGCCAGCACGGGACCCGAGCAAGAGACCCAGTACTTC
cdr3_aa: CASTGPEQETQYF

d_call: NA
v_call: TRBV2
clone_size: NA
j_call: TRBJ2-5
cdr3_nt: TGTGCCAGCAGGACCCAAGAGACCCAGTACTTC
cdr3_aa: CASRTQETQYF

d_call: TRBD1
v_call: TRBV14
clone_size: NA
j_call: TRBJ2-7
cdr3_nt: TGTGCCAGCAGCCAACTTCCGGGACAGGTAAACTCCTACGAGCAGTACTTC
cdr3_aa: CASSQLPGQVNSYEQYF

d_call: NA
v_call: TRBV11-3
clone_size: few
j_call: TRBJ2-3
cdr3_nt: TGTGCCAGCAGCCACCGGGACGGGGTCCGAGATACGCAGTATTTT
cdr3_aa: CASSHRDGVRDTQYF

d_call: NA
v_call: TRBV2
clone_size: NA
j_call: TRBJ2-5
cdr3_nt: TGTGCCAGCAGTGGGACGGACAGAGAGACCCAGTACTTC
cdr3_aa: CASSGTDRETQYF

d_call: NA
v_call: TRBV10-3
clone_size: NA
j_call: TRBJ2-2
cdr3_nt: TGTGCCATCAGGGAGGTGCCGAACACCGGGGAGCTGTTTTTT
cdr3_aa: CAIREVPNTGELFF

d_call: TRBD2
v_call: TRBV28
clone_size: NA
j_call: TRBJ2-7
cdr3_nt: TGTGCCAGCACTAGCGGCGCCTCCTACGAGCAGTACTTC
cdr3_aa: CASTSGASYEQYF

d_call: NA
v_call: TRBV4-2
clone_size: few
j_call: TRBJ1-2
cdr3_nt: TGTGCCAGCAGCCAAACCCAAGGAGCTAACTATGGCTACACCTTC
cdr3_aa: CASSQTQGANYGYTF

d_call: TRBD2
v_call: TRBV5-1
clone_size: NA
j_call: TRBJ2-7
cdr3_nt: TGCGCCAGCAGCCAAGGGACTAGCAGCTACGAGCAGTACTTC
cdr3_aa: CASSQGTSSYEQYF

d_call: NA
v_call: TRBV29-1
clone_size: few
j_call: TRBJ2-3
cdr3_nt: TGCAGCGCCTTGGTTGGCGTGGGTCAAGCAGATACGCAGTATTTT
cdr3_aa: CSALVGVGQADTQYF

d_call: TRBD1
v_call: TRBV18
clone_size: NA
j_call: TRBJ2-7
cdr3_nt: TGTGCCAGCTCACCAGTGACAGGGGGTACCTACGAGCAGTACTTC
cdr3_aa: CASSPVTGGTYEQYF

d_call: NA
v_call: TRBV7-2
clone_size: few
j_call: TRBJ2-3
cdr3_nt: TGTGCCAGCAGCCGGTCGAGGGTTATAGATACGCAGTATTTT
cdr3_aa: CASSRSRVIDTQYF

d_call: NA
v_call: TRBV7-2
clone_size: few
j_call: TRBJ1-5
cdr3_nt: TGTGCCAGCAGCTCGACACAATATCAGCCCCAGCATTTT
cdr3_aa: CASSSTQYQPQHF

d_call: NA
v_call: TRBV5-1
clone_size: few
j_call: TRBJ1-2
cdr3_nt: TGCGCCAGCAGCTTGGGGCAGGTTAGAAACTATGGCTACACCTTC
cdr3_aa: CASSLGQVRNYGYTF

d_call: TRBD2
v_call: TRBV2
clone_size: few
j_call: TRBJ2-7
cdr3_nt: TGTGCCAGCAGGGCTCAACTAGCGGCGATGTCCTACGAGCAGTACTTC
cdr3_aa: CASRAQLAAMSYEQYF

d_call: NA
v_call: TRBV4-1
clone_size: NA
j_call: TRBJ2-1
cdr3_nt: TGCGCCAGCAGCCCCGGGGGAGCGGGCGGCTCCTACAATGAGCAGTTCTTC
cdr3_aa: CASSPGGAGGSYNEQFF

d_call: TRBD1
v_call: TRBV4-2
clone_size: few
j_call: TRBJ2-2
cdr3_nt: TGTGCCAGCAGCCGGGACAGAGACACCGGGGAGCTGTTTTTT
cdr3_aa: CASSRDRDTGELFF

d_call: NA
v_call: TRBV10-3
clone_size: many
j_call: TRBJ1-4
cdr3_nt: TGTGCCATCAGTGAGAGCGGGGAAAAACTGTTTTTT
cdr3_aa: CAISESGEKLFF

d_call: NA
v_call: TRBV6-5
clone_size: NA
j_call: TRBJ1-4
cdr3_nt: TGTGCCAGCAGCGCAAACGAGGGATATGAAAAACTGTTTTTT
cdr3_aa: CASSANEGYEKLFF

d_call: TRBD2
v_call: TRBV5-4
clone_size: few
j_call: TRBJ2-1
cdr3_nt: TGTGCCAGCAGCTTGAAGGTAGCGGGAGCAAATGAGCAGTTCTTC
cdr3_aa: CASSLKVAGANEQFF

d_call: NA
v_call: TRBV6-5
clone_size: NA
j_call: TRBJ2-5
cdr3_nt: TGTGCCAGCAGTTACTCAGGGTCAGCAGAGACCCAGTACTTC
cdr3_aa: CASSYSGSAETQYF

d_call: TRBD2
v_call: TRBV5-4
clone_size: few
j_call: TRBJ2-1
cdr3_nt: TGTGCCAGCAGCTTGGGTCCAGCGGGAGCCGTATACAATGAGCAGTTCTTC
cdr3_aa: CASSLGPAGAVYNEQFF

d_call: NA
v_call: TRBV27
clone_size: few
j_call: TRBJ2-7
cdr3_nt: TGTGCCAGCAGTTTAGGCCCCCCCAGAGCCTACGAGCAGTACTTC
cdr3_aa: CASSLGPPRAYEQYF

d_call: NA
v_call: TRBV29-1
clone_size: NA
j_call: TRBJ2-3
cdr3_nt: TGCAGCGTTAAGGGCGGGACAACAGATACGCAGTATTTT
cdr3_aa: CSVKGGTTDTQYF

d_call: NA
v_call: TRBV6-5
clone_size: NA
j_call: TRBJ2-3
cdr3_nt: TGTGCCAGCAGTTCCTTTGGGGCGAGAGATACGCAGTATTTT
cdr3_aa: CASSSFGARDTQYF

d_call: TRBD1
v_call: TRBV11-1
clone_size: few
j_call: TRBJ2-1
cdr3_nt: TGTGCCAGCAGTAGACGGGACAGCAAGCAGTTCTTC
cdr3_aa: CASSRRDSKQFF

d_call: TRBD1
v_call: TRBV6-1
clone_size: few
j_call: TRBJ1-1
cdr3_nt: TGTGCCAGCAGTGAATTTGGCAGGGGGCCTACTGAAGCTTTCTTT
cdr3_aa: CASSEFGRGPTEAFF

d_call: TRBD1
v_call: TRBV9
clone_size: NA
j_call: TRBJ2-5
cdr3_nt: TGTGCCAGCAGCGTAGGGACAGGGTCGGAGACCCAGTACTTC
cdr3_aa: CASSVGTGSETQYF

d_call: NA
v_call: TRBV5-1
clone_size: NA
j_call: TRBJ2-6
cdr3_nt: TGCGCCAGCAGGAAGGACAGCAGCTCTGGGGCCAACGTCCTGACTTTC
cdr3_aa: CASRKDSSSGANVLTF

d_call: TRBD2
v_call: TRBV25-1
clone_size: NA
j_call: TRBJ2-3
cdr3_nt: TGTGCCAGCAGCTTAGCGGGAGCGAGCACAGATACGCAGTATTTT
cdr3_aa: CASSLAGASTDTQYF

d_call: NA
v_call: TRBV10-3
clone_size: few
j_call: TRBJ2-5
cdr3_nt: TGTGCCATCAGCCTACAGGGTGGGGAGACCCAGTACTTC
cdr3_aa: CAISLQGGETQYF

d_call: NA
v_call: TRBV4-2
clone_size: few
j_call: TRBJ1-2
cdr3_nt: TGTGCCAGCAGCCAAGATTTGGGCTTAACCTTC
cdr3_aa: CASSQDLGLTF

d_call: TRBD2
v_call: TRBV5-4
clone_size: few
j_call: TRBJ2-1
cdr3_nt: TGTGCCAGCAGCAGTGGACTAGCGTTCAATGAGCAGTTCTTC
cdr3_aa: CASSSGLAFNEQFF